The T cell receptor (beta chain) under discussion was sequenced for a study of T cell changes during pregnancy in multiple sclerosis (dated by TCRdb to between 2018 and 2020). As for the study more broadly: The study looked at changes in the T cell repertoire across pregnancy in women with multiple sclerosis.

For this clone: This clone's antigen is unknown. Base-call qualities are not available, and no considerably larger clone is one nucleotide away.

Library preparation used the immunoSEQ multiplex PCR assay. Here the immuneACCESS table is served through TCRdb, limited to in-frame sequences with V and J called. Missing clones are a known gap in these copies; in checked studies unresolved V genes cover under half, and the rest lacks a known reason. This sample holds about 32,000 clones; roughly nine tenths were observed only once. The ten largest clones add up to around 10% of the sample. From cysteine to phenylalanine, the CDR3 is 15 amino acids long. CDR3 DNA is the only sequence kept; it has 45 bases, read in frame from the first base. Taken from the germline V gene, the CDR1 and CDR2 loops are SGHTA and FQGNSA. The germline ends are 16 bases apart after V is trimmed by 3 bases and J by 5 bases.

This chain is built from TRBV7-2 and TRBJ2-5; perhaps TRBD2 is the D gene, with 5 bases matching. Sequencing used CD8+ T cells from peripheral blood mononuclear cells, obtained in the third trimester of pregnancy. The clonotype originates from a female donor with multiple sclerosis, enrolled in a pregnancy study. The nucleotides read TGTGCCAGCAGCTTCCTACCCTGGAGCGGCGAGACCCAGTACTTC. It specifies CASSFLPWSGETQYF.